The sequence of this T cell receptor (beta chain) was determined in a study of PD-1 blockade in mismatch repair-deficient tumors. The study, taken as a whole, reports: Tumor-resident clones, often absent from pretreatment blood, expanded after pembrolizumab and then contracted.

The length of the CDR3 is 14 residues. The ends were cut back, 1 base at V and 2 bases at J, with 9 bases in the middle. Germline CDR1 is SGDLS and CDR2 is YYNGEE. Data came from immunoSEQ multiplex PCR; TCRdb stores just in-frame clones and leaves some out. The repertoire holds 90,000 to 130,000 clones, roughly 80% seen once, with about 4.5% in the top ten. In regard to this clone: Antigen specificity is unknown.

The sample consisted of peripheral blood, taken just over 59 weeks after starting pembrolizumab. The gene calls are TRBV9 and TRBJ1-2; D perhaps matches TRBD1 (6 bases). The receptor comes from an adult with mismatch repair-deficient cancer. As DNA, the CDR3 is TGTGCCAGCAGCGTAATGGACAGAAACTATGGCTACACCTTC. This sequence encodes CASSVMDRNYGYTF.